A selection of T cell receptor beta chains follows, all from one sample in a study of blood T cells in healthy people across ages. MiXCR, run by TCRdb on the 5' RACE reads, gives a single entry per CDR3 protein. The sample has more than 800,000 distinct CDR3 sequences; about 28% are singletons. Material: blood. Source of these receptors: a woman of 80 years or more in good health. Both conserved end residues are trimmed from each CDR3. Fields, in order: CDR3 length, V gene, CDR3 protein.

cdr3_length: 11; v_call: TRBV20-1; cdr3_aa: SASRDSRSALF
cdr3_length: 12; v_call: TRBV6-5; cdr3_aa: ASRLTSVQETQY
cdr3_length: 10; v_call: TRBV12-3/TRBV12-4; cdr3_aa: ASRTQGKEQY
cdr3_length: 12; v_call: TRBV3-1; cdr3_aa: ASSHFGTSYEQY
cdr3_length: 11; v_call: TRBV20-1; cdr3_aa: SARDPRRETQY
cdr3_length: 12; v_call: TRBV6-5; cdr3_aa: ASSYSGTGETQY
cdr3_length: 10; v_call: TRBV27; cdr3_aa: ASGGSWETQY
cdr3_length: 14; v_call: TRBV28; cdr3_aa: ASSALGGRSGNTIY
cdr3_length: 13; v_call: TRBV27; cdr3_aa: ASSLLGEGNYEQY
cdr3_length: 14; v_call: TRBV29-1; cdr3_aa: SVGTGTGMQYNEQF
cdr3_length: 15; v_call: TRBV7-6; cdr3_aa: ASSETATGPLFDTQY
cdr3_length: 13; v_call: TRBV7-2; cdr3_aa: ASSRRTSGAYEQY
cdr3_length: 12; v_call: TRBV6-5; cdr3_aa: ASSYGGGGEKLF
cdr3_length: 16; v_call: TRBV20-1; cdr3_aa: SARATPDRVSNTGELF
cdr3_length: 14; v_call: TRBV4-2; cdr3_aa: ASSEAFGTSNEKLF
cdr3_length: 14; v_call: TRBV12-3/TRBV12-4; cdr3_aa: ASSLDPGQILYGYT
cdr3_length: 13; v_call: TRBV12-3/TRBV12-4; cdr3_aa: ASSPQGVITDAQY
cdr3_length: 15; v_call: TRBV20-1; cdr3_aa: SARDIRAGASTDTQY
cdr3_length: 13; v_call: TRBV6-2/TRBV6-3; cdr3_aa: ASSYNSGRYNEQF
cdr3_length: 15; v_call: TRBV12-3/TRBV12-4; cdr3_aa: ASSRTSGNPNTGELF
cdr3_length: 13; v_call: TRBV5-1; cdr3_aa: ASSRQGGLNYGYT
cdr3_length: 9; v_call: TRBV7-8; cdr3_aa: ASSFNHEQY
cdr3_length: 12; v_call: TRBV12-3/TRBV12-4; cdr3_aa: ASSSGRGLYGYT
cdr3_length: 12; v_call: TRBV20-1; cdr3_aa: SALSQGARTEAF
cdr3_length: 11; v_call: TRBV30; cdr3_aa: AWSVDGPYGYT
cdr3_length: 12; v_call: TRBV20-1; cdr3_aa: SASQSVYAQKLF
cdr3_length: 14; v_call: TRBV2; cdr3_aa: ASSTFMGNSNQSQH
cdr3_length: 11; v_call: TRBV29-1; cdr3_aa: SVEGSTPYEQY
cdr3_length: 9; v_call: TRBV6-5; cdr3_aa: ASSYSNEQY
cdr3_length: 14; v_call: TRBV12-3/TRBV12-4; cdr3_aa: ASKIGASGIYNEQF
cdr3_length: 14; v_call: TRBV27; cdr3_aa: ASSHDRGQAPYEQY
cdr3_length: 14; v_call: TRBV6-2/TRBV6-3; cdr3_aa: ASSYSLQKNTGELF
cdr3_length: 10; v_call: TRBV18; cdr3_aa: ASSPGQGGAF
cdr3_length: 9; v_call: TRBV15; cdr3_aa: ATTGGETQY
cdr3_length: 14; v_call: TRBV7-2; cdr3_aa: ASSITGNLPSYEQY
cdr3_length: 9; v_call: TRBV6-2/TRBV6-3; cdr3_aa: ASSQYYEAF
cdr3_length: 10; v_call: TRBV12-3/TRBV12-4; cdr3_aa: ASSFPRGGYT
cdr3_length: 17; v_call: TRBV3-1; cdr3_aa: ASSQDGGGGPFSEDTQY
cdr3_length: 16; v_call: TRBV7-2; cdr3_aa: ASSLTRLRDRPPYEQY
cdr3_length: 17; v_call: TRBV7-8; cdr3_aa: ASSTQRGLDPFLDVGQY